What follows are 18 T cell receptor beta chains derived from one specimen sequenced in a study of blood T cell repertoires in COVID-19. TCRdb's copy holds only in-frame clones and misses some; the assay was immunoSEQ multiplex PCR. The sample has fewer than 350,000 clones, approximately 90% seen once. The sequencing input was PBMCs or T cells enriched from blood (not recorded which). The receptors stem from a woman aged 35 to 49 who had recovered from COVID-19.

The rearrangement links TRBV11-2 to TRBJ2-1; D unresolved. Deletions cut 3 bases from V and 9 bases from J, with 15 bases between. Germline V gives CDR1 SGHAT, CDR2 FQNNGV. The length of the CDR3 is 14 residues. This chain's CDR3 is CASSLVRGPSEQFF. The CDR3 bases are TGTGCCAGCAGCTTGGTTAGAGGCCCCAGTGAGCAGTTCTTC.

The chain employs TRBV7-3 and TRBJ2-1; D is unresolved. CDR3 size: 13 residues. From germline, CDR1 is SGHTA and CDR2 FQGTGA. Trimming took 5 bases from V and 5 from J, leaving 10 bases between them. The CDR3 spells CASSIDKNNEQFF. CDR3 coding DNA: TGTGCCAGCAGCATCGACAAAAACAATGAGCAGTTCTTC.

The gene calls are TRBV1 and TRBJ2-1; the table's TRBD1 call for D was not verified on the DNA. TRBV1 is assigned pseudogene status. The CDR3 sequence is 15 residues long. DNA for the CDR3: TGCACCAGCAGCCAAGATATTCGTGTAACCGAACCCAGGGTCTTC. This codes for CTSSQDIRVTEPRVF.

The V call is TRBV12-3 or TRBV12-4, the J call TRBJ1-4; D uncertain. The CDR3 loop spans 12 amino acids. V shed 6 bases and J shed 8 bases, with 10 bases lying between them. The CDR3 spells CASSSYREKLFF. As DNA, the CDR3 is TGTGCCAGCAGCTCCTATCGGGAAAAACTGTTTTTT.

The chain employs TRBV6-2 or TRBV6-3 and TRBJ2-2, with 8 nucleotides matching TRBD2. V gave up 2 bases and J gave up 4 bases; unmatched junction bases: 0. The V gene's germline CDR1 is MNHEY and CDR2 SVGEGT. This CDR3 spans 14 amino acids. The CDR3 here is CASSYRGGTGELFF. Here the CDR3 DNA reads TGTGCCAGCAGTTACCGGGGGGGCACCGGGGAGCTGTTTTTT.

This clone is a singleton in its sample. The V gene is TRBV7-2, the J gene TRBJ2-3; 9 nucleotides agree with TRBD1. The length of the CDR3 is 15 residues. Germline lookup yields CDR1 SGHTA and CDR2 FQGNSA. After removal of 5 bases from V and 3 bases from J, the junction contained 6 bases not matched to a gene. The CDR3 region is CASSAGQGRTDTQYF. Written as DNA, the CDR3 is TGTGCCAGCAGCGCAGGACAGGGGAGGACAGATACGCAGTATTTT.

CDR3 nucleotide sequence: TGTGCCATCAGTGAGTACGCGCTCACTAGCTCCTACGAGCAGTACTTC. Translating it yields CAISEYALTSSYEQYF. V is TRBV10-3 and J is TRBJ2-7, with D possibly TRBD2 on 5 matching bases. This CDR3 region has 16 residues. V lost 1 base and J 0 bases, leaving 13 bases between the germline ends. Germline-derived CDR1 and CDR2 are ENHRY and SYGVKD.

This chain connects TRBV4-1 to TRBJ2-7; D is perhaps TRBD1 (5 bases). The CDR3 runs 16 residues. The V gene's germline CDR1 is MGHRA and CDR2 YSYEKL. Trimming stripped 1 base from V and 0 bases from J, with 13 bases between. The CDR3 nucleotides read TGCGCCAGCAGCCAAGTCTTCGACAGCTTCTCCTACGAGCAGTACTTC. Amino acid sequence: CASSQVFDSFSYEQYF.

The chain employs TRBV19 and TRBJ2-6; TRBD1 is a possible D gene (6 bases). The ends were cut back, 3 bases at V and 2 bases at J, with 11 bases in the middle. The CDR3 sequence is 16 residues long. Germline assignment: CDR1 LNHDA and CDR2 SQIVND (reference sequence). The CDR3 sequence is CASSMRSGAGANVLTF. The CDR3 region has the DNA TGTGCCAGTAGTATGAGGTCAGGGGCTGGGGCCAACGTCCTGACTTTC.

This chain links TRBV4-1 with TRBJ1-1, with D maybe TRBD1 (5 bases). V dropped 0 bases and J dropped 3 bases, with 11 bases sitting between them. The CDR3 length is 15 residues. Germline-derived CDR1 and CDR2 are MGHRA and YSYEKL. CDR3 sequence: CASSQDQGGDTEAFF. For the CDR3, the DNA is TGCGCCAGCAGCCAAGACCAGGGAGGGGACACTGAAGCTTTCTTT.

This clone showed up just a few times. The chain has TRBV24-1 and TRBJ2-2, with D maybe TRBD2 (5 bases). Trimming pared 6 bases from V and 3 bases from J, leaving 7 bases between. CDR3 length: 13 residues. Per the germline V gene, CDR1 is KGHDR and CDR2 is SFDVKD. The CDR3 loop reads CATSRDYTGELFF. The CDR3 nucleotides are TGTGCCACCAGTCGGGATTACACCGGGGAGCTGTTTTTT.

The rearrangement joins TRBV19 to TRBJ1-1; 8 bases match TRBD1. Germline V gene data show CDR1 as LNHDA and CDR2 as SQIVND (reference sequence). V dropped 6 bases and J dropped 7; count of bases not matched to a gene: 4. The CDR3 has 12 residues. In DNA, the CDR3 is TGTGCCAGTAGAAGGGACAGGAATGAAGCTTTCTTT. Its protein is CASRRDRNEAFF.

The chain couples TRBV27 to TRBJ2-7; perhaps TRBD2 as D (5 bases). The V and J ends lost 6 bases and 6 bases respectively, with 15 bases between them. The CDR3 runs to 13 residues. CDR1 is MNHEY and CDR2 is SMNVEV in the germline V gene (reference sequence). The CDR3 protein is CASRPPRAREQYF. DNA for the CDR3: TGTGCCAGCAGACCCCCGAGGGCTCGCGAGCAGTACTTC.

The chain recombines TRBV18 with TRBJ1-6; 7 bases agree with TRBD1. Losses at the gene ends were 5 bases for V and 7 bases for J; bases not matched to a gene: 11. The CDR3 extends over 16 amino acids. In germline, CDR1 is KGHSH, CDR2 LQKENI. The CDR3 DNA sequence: TGTGCCAGCTCATCCGCAGGGGGTCTAACGAATTCACCCCTCCACTTT. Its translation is CASSSAGGLTNSPLHF.

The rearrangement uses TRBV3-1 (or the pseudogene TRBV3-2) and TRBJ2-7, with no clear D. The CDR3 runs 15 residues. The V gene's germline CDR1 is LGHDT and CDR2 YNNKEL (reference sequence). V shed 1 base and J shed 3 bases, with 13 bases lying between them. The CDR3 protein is CASSQGRTAVYEQYF. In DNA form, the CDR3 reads TGTGCCAGCAGCCAAGGGCGCACGGCGGTCTACGAGCAGTACTTC.

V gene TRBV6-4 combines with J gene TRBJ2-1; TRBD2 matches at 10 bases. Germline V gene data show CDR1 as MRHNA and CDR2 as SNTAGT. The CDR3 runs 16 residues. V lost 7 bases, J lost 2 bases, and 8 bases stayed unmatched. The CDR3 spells CASKRDGLAAYNEQFF. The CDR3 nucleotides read TGTGCCAGCAAGAGGGACGGACTAGCGGCCTACAATGAGCAGTTCTTC.

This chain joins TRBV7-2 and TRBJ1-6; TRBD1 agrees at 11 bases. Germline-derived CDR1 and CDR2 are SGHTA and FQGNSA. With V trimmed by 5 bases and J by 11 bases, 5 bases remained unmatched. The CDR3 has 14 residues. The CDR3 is CASSPDRGHPPLHF. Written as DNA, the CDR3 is TGTGCCAGCAGCCCGGACAGGGGGCATCCACCCCTCCACTTT.

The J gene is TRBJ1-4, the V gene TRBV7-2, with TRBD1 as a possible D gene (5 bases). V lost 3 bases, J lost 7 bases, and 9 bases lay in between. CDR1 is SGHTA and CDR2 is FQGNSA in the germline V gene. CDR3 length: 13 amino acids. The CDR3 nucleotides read TGTGCCAGCAGCTTCGGGGGAGGTGAAAAACTGTTTTTT. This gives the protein CASSFGGGEKLFF. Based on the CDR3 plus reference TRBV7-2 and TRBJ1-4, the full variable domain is GAGVSQSPSNKVTEKGKDVELRCDPISGHTALYWYRQSLGQGLEFLIYFQGNSAPDKSGLPSDRFSAERTGGSVSTLTIQRTQQEDSAVYLCASSFGGGEKLFFGSGTQLSVL.